The present T cell receptor beta chain was sequenced within a study of blood T cell repertoires in COVID-19. Study as a whole: The study drew acute and convalescent COVID-19 samples from the United States, Italy and Spain. In each case, the material was cDNA or gDNA derived from T cells, B-cell-depleted T cells, or PBMCs.

In the source study's methods: Amplification with reference gene primers provided the estimates of nucleated cell counts. Profiling relied on immunoSEQ multiplex PCR, and the TCRdb table lists in-frame clones only, not all of them. V, J and clone size were drawn from that table, and D and trimming were deduced from the DNA. The table shows 100,000 or so clones, with about 95% occurring only once. The CDR3 runs 14 residues. Germline values: CDR1 SNHLY, CDR2 FYNNEI. V shed 3 bases and J shed 0 bases, with 6 bases lying between them. The genes are TRBV2 and TRBJ1-5; D is unresolved. Sequenced: peripheral blood. The TCR originated in a human donor with active COVID-19. The donor label of this sample is uncertain. DNA for the CDR3: TGTGCCAGCAGTGACAGGTATAGCAATCAGCCCCAGCATTTT. Protein sequence: CASSDRYSNQPQHF.